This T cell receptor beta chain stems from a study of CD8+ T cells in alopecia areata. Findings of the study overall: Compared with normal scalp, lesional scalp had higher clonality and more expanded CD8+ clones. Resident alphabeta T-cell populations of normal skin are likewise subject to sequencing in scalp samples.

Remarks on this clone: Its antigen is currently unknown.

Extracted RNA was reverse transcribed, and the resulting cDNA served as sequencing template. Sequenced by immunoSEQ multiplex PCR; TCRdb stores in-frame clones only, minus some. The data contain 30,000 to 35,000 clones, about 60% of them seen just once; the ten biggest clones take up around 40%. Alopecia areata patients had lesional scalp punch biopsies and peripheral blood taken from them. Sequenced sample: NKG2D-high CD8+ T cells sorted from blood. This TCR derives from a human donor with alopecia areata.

CDR3 DNA sequence: TGTGCCAGCAGTTTAATGGTTCCCGATTACAATGAGCAGTTCTTC. Amino acid sequence: CASSLMVPDYNEQFF. The chain carries TRBV27 and TRBJ2-1; D ambiguous. V lost 2 bases and J lost 4, with 12 bases in between. The CDR3 runs to 15 residues. Germline V gene lookup returns CDR1 MNHEY and CDR2 SMNVEV (reference sequence).